These 16 T cell receptor beta chains came from one sample sequenced in a study of T cell clonality in common variable immunodeficiency. Measured with immunoSEQ multiplex PCR; TCRdb has only the in-frame clones, and not every one. Sampling found 40,000 to 45,000 clones, none seen once. The specimen sequenced was peripheral blood mononuclear cells. Receptors were obtained from a person aged 18 to 75 in good health.

The CDR3 here is CASTGDSEAFF. The covered CDR3 bases are TGTGCCAGCACCGGGGACAGCGAA. This chain connects TRBV7-9 to TRBJ1-1; TRBD1 aligns across 7 bases. The read terminates 3 residues before the CDR3 end, so the remaining end is supplied by the germline J gene. The CDR3 has 11 amino acids. The germline CDR1 and CDR2 sequences are SEHNR and FQNEAQ (reference sequence).

This clone was picked up many times. The read is 3 residues too short to cover the CDR3 end, so that end is filled in from the germline J gene. The J gene is TRBJ1-2, the V gene TRBV6-1; D unresolved. Germline assignment: CDR1 MNHNS and CDR2 SASEGT. V was cut by 1 base and J by 5 bases, with 17 bases left in between. The length of the CDR3 is 16 residues. The CDR3 bases that were read are TGTGCCAGCAGTGAAGTTGGTTTAGGCGGTGGATATGGC. It specifies CASSEVGLGGGYG. The CDR3, in full, reads CASSEVGLGGGYGYTF.

Many counts were recorded for this clone. The CDR3 extends 3 residues past the end of the read, so its final part is completed from the germline J gene. The chain uses TRBV12-3 or TRBV12-4 and TRBJ1-4; 10 bases are shared with TRBD1. Trimming removed 6 bases from V and 3 bases from J; junction bases left unmatched: 7. The CDR3 runs to 16 residues. CDR3 DNA (partial): TGTGCCAGCAGAAAGGGACAGGGGTCAGCTAATGAAAAA. Translation: CASRKGQGSANEK. The entire CDR3 is CASRKGQGSANEKLFF.

This clone was observed at least ten times. The CDR3 end falls 3 residues outside the read, so it is completed with the germline J gene. This sequence joins TRBV6-4 and TRBJ2-1, with 10 bases matching TRBD2. This CDR3 contains 14 residues. After removal of 3 bases from V and 6 bases from J, the junction contained 2 bases not matched to a gene. Germline V CDR1 and CDR2: MRHNA, SNTAGT. CDR3 DNA, as far as it was read: TGTGCCAGCAGTGAACTAGCGGGAAGCAATGAG. Residues: CASSELAGSNE. The CDR3 reads in full as CASSELAGSNEQFF.

This clone showed up many times. The read ends 3 residues shy of where the CDR3 ends; the end is completed using the germline J gene. This sequence joins TRBV29-1 and TRBJ1-2; D not certain. Trimming removed 6 bases from V and 0 bases from J, with 11 bases in between. The germline V gene has CDR1 SQVTM and CDR2 ANQGSEA. The CDR3 consists of 13 residues. The CDR3 region is CSVKAGSNYGYTF. Partial CDR3 DNA: TGCAGCGTCAAAGCGGGGTCTAACTATGGC. The full variable domain, its missing parts supplied by reference TRBV29-1 and TRBJ1-2, is SAVISQKPSRDICQRGTSLTIQCQVDSQVTMMFWYRQQPGQSLTLIATANQGSEATYESGFVIDKFPISRPNLTFSTLTVSNMSPEDSSIYLCSVKAGSNYGYTFGSGTRLTVV.

This clone was counted ten times or more. Read data end 3 residues before the CDR3 end; the end is taken from the germline J gene. The rearrangement uses TRBV6-2 or TRBV6-3 and TRBJ1-1; D is perhaps TRBD1 (5 bases). The CDR3 is made up of 15 amino acids. V lost 6 bases and J lost 5, with 19 bases in between. Germline V lookup: CDR1 MNHEY, CDR2 SVGEGT. The CDR3 bases that were read are TGTGCCAGCAGAAAGTACAGGTCGCGCTGGACTGAA. As protein: CASRKYRSRWTE. The full CDR3 protein reads CASRKYRSRWTEAFF.

This clone has a count of ten or more. The sequenced fragment ends 3 residues before the CDR3 boundary, so the rest is inferred from the germline J gene. The V gene is TRBV20-1, the J gene TRBJ1-2, with 8 bases aligning to TRBD1. Germline values: CDR1 DFQATT, CDR2 SNEGSKA (reference sequence). The CDR3 covers 13 residues. CDR3 region: CSDSDRARKGYTF. The covered CDR3 bases are TGCAGTGATTCGGACAGGGCTAGGAAGGGC.

This clone has a count of ten or more. Read data end 3 residues before the CDR3 end; the end is taken from the germline J gene. This rearrangement joins TRBV10-3 to TRBJ2-3, with a possible D match to TRBD1 (5 bases). The CDR3 length is 14 residues. Germline values: CDR1 ENHRY, CDR2 SYGVKD. Between the trimmed V and J ends, which lost 0 bases and 3 bases, there was a span of 7 bases. The CDR3 sequence: CAISESGLTDTQYF. The CDR3 DNA, read in part, is TGTGCCATCAGTGAGTCGGGGCTGACAGATACG.

This clone was seen repeatedly, ten times or more. Read data end 3 residues before the CDR3 end; the end is taken from the germline J gene. The V gene is TRBV19, the J gene TRBJ1-6, with 7 bases lining up with TRBD1. The CDR3 totals 15 residues. Germline values: CDR1 LNHDA, CDR2 SQIVND (reference sequence). The V and J ends lost 6 bases and 8 bases, in that order; junction bases with no gene match: 10. The CDR3 loop is CASSRTGQPDSPLHF. Incomplete CDR3 DNA: TGTGCCAGTAGCAGGACGGGACAGCCGGATTCACCC.

This clone was seen at least ten times. The CDR3 end falls 3 residues outside the read, so it is completed with the germline J gene. The chain has TRBV19 and TRBJ2-7; D perhaps matches TRBD1 (7 bases). CDR3 length: 15 amino acids. Germline CDR1 reads LNHDA; CDR2 reads SQIVND (reference sequence). V lost 4 bases to trimming and J lost 3 bases, with 16 bases between them. The sequenced CDR3 bases are TGTGCCAGTAGTACCGACAGGGAGGTTGACTACGAG. This encodes CASSTDREVDYE. The whole CDR3 protein reads CASSTDREVDYEQYF.

This clone was seen repeatedly, ten times or more. Coverage ceases 3 residues before the CDR3 finishes, and the germline J gene fills in the end. The rearrangement uses TRBV19 and TRBJ2-7; D is unclear. The CDR3 contains 13 residues. Trimming stripped 0 bases from V and 3 bases from J, with 6 bases between. Germline values: CDR1 LNHDA, CDR2 SQIVND (reference sequence). CDR3 loop: CASSIEAYYEQYF. The sequenced CDR3 bases are TGTGCCAGTAGTATAGAAGCATACTACGAG. The full variable domain, rest sourced from reference TRBV19 and TRBJ2-7, is DGGITQSPKYLFRKEGQNVTLSCEQNLNHDAMYWYRQDPGQGLRLIYYSQIVNDFQKGDIAEGYSVSREKKESFPLTVTSAQKNPTAFYLCASSIEAYYEQYFGPGTRLTVT.

Many counts were recorded for this clone. Coverage ceases 3 residues before the CDR3 finishes, and the germline J gene fills in the end. The chain employs TRBV5-4 and TRBJ1-1; perhaps TRBD1 as D (5 bases). Germline V lookup: CDR1 SGHNT, CDR2 YYREEE (reference sequence). V gave up 0 bases and J gave up 1 base, with 7 bases separating them. This CDR3 has 14 amino acids. The sequenced CDR3 bases are TGTGCCAGCAGCTTGGCAGGGAGGAACACTGAA. Amino acids: CASSLAGRNTE. The whole CDR3 sequence is CASSLAGRNTEAFF.

In regard to this clone: Read coverage stops 3 residues before the CDR3 terminus; the germline J gene supplies the remainder. This rearrangement joins TRBV11-1 to TRBJ2-1, with 12 bases lining up with TRBD2. Germline loops: CDR1 SGHAT, CDR2 FQDESV (reference sequence). The CDR3 consists of 15 residues. V gave up 5 bases and J gave up 8 bases; unmatched junction bases: 7. CDR3 in amino acids: CASSALAGGPHEQFF. The DNA read from the CDR3 is TGTGCCAGCAGCGCGCTAGCGGGAGGGCCTCATGAG. Based on the CDR3 plus reference TRBV11-1 and TRBJ2-1, the full variable domain is EAEVAQSPRYKITEKSQAVAFWCDPISGHATLYWYRQILGQGPELLVQFQDESVVDDSQLPKDRFSAERLKGVDSTLKIQPAELGDSAMYLCASSALAGGPHEQFFGPGTRLTVL.

This clone was seen many times. The read is 3 residues too short to cover the CDR3 end, so that end is filled in from the germline J gene. V gene TRBV20-1 combines with J gene TRBJ2-3; 7 bases agree with TRBD2. The germline gives CDR1 DFQATT, CDR2 SNEGSKA (reference sequence). V lost 1 base, J lost 5 bases, and 12 bases stayed unmatched. This CDR3 comprises 16 residues. CDR3 DNA, as far as it was read: TGCAGTGCTAGAGTGGGGGGGAGGGCCACTGGAGATACG. Residues: CSARVGGRATGDT. In full, the CDR3 is CSARVGGRATGDTQYF.

This clone was observed many times. The read falls 3 residues short of the CDR3 end, and the missing part is taken from the germline J gene. The gene calls are TRBV5-1 and TRBJ1-1; 9 bases line up with TRBD1. Germline CDR1 and CDR2: SGHRS and YFSETQ. This CDR3 has 15 residues. V lost 4 bases to trimming and J lost 3 bases; unmatched junction nucleotides: 7. The DNA read from the CDR3 is TGCGCCAGCAGCGAGGGACAGGGAATACACACTGAA. Protein: CASSEGQGIHTE. From start to end, the CDR3 is CASSEGQGIHTEAFF.

By frequency in the sample, this clone is medium-sized (0.01 to 0.1%). Read data end 3 residues before the CDR3 end; the end is taken from the germline J gene. This chain joins TRBV6-1 and TRBJ1-2; tentatively, D is TRBD1 (5 bases). V lost 1 base and J lost 5, with 17 bases in between. Germline V gives CDR1 MNHNS, CDR2 SASEGT. This CDR3 is built from 16 residues. CDR3 sequence reads: CASSEGAEGAGYGYTF. The sequenced CDR3 bases are TGTGCCAGCAGTGAAGGGGCGGAGGGCGCAGGGTATGGC.